The rows below give T cell receptor beta chains drawn from one sample of a study of shared clonotypes between healthy human individuals. Method: immunoSEQ multiplex PCR; TCRdb's copy keeps in-frame clones and lacks some. The data hold some 2 million clones, with around 95% observed a single time. Specimen: naive CD4+ T cells sorted from blood. Receptors originate from a man aged 18 to 35 in good health. CDR3s include the opening cysteine and the closing phenylalanine or tryptophan. The order of the fields is J gene, V gene, D gene, CDR3 DNA, CDR3 protein. D genes are given only for firm matches.

TRBJ2-5	TRBV5-1	NA	TGCGCCAGCTCCAGGGGTGGAGGCCAAGAGACCCAGTACTTC	CASSRGGGQETQYF
TRBJ1-4	TRBV6-1	NA	TGTGCCAGCAGGTGGCCTCAACTGGGAAAACTGTTTTTT	CASRWPQLGKLFF
TRBJ2-3	TRBV5-1	NA	TGCGCCAGCAGCTTGGAGTCCTTTAGCACAGATACGCAGTATTTT	CASSLESFSTDTQYF
TRBJ2-7	TRBV28	NA	TGTGCCAGCAGTTTTGACGCATTGAGAGAGCAGTACTTC	CASSFDALREQYF
TRBJ1-4	TRBV5-1	TRBD1	TGCGCCAGCACCCGACAGGGGGACACTAATGAAAAACTGTTTTTT	CASTRQGDTNEKLFF
TRBJ1-1	TRBV6-5	NA	TGTGCCAGCAGACTTGGAGGGAAGATGAACACTGAAGCTTTCTTT	CASRLGGKMNTEAFF
TRBJ2-2	TRBV4-3	NA	TGCGCCAGCAGCCAAGAGGGCAGCGGGGAGCTGTTTTTT	CASSQEGSGELFF
TRBJ2-7	TRBV28	NA	TGTGCCAGCTCAGGGAACGAGCAGTACTTC	CASSGNEQYF
TRBJ1-5	TRBV7-2	NA	TGTGCCAGCAGCCGAACGGGGGCGATGGTTCAGCCCCAGCATTTT	CASSRTGAMVQPQHF
TRBJ1-6	TRBV6-1	NA	TGTGCCAGCAGTGATAAGGGGCTCCTCCACTTT	CASSDKGLLHF